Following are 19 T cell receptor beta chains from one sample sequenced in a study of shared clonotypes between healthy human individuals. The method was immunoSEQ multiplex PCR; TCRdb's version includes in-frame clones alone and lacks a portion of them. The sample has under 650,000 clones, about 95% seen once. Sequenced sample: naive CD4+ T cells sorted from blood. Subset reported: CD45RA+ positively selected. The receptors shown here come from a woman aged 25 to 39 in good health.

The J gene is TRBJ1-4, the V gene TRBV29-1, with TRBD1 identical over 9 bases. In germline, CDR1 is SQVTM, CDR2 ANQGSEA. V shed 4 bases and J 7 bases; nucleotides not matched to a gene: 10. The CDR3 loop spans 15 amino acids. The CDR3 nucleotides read TGCAGCGTTGCCGAACAGGGACAGGGCGGTGAAAAACTGTTTTTT. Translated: CSVAEQGQGGEKLFF. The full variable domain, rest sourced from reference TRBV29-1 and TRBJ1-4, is SAVISQKPSRDICQRGTSLTIQCQVDSQVTMMFWYRQQPGQSLTLIATANQGSEATYESGFVIDKFPISRPNLTFSTLTVSNMSPEDSSIYLCSVAEQGQGGEKLFFGSGTQLSVL.

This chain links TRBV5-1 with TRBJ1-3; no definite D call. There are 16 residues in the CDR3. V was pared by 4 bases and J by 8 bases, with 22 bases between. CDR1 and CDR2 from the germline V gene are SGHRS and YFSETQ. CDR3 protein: CASSPGMNLRWDTIYF. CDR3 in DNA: TGCGCCAGCAGCCCCGGGATGAACCTCCGATGGGACACCATATATTTT. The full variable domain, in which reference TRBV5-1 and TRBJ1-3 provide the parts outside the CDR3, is KAGVTQTPRYLIKTRGQQVTLSCSPISGHRSVSWYQQTPGQGLQFLFEYFSETQRNKGNFPGRFSGRQFSNSRSEMNVSTLELGDSALYLCASSPGMNLRWDTIYFGEGSWLTVV.

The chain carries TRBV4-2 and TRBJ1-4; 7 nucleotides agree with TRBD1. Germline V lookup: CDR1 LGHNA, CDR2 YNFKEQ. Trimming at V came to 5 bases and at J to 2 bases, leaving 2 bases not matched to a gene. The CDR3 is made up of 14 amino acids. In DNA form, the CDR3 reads TGTGCCAGCAGCTTGACAGGGACTAATGAAAAACTGTTTTTT. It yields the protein CASSLTGTNEKLFF.

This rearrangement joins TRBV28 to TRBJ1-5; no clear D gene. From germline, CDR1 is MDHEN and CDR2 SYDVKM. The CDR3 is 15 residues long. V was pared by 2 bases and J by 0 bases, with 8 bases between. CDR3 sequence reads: CASSLITVSNQPQHF. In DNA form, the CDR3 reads TGTGCCAGCAGTTTAATTACCGTTAGCAATCAGCCCCAGCATTTT.

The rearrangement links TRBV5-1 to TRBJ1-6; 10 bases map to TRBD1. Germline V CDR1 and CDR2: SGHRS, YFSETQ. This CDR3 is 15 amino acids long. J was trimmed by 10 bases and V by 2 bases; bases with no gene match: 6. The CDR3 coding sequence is TGCGCCAGCAGCTTAGGGACAGGGGAGGCATCACCCCTCCACTTT. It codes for CASSLGTGEASPLHF.

This chain's CDR3 is CASSVFGRDNEQFF. The DNA for the CDR3 is TGTGCCAGCAGCGTATTCGGGAGGGACAATGAGCAGTTCTTC. This chain uses TRBV9 with TRBJ2-1; 8 bases match TRBD2. This CDR3 is built from 14 residues. The V gene end was trimmed by 1 base and the J gene end by 5 bases; junction bases not matched to a gene: 2. Germline CDR1 is SGDLS and CDR2 is YYNGEE.

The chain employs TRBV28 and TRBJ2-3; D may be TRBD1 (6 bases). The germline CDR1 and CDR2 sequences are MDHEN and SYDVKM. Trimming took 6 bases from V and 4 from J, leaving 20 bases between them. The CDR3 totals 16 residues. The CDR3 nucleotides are TGTGCCAGCAGGATTAGGACGTGGGGGCGCGCAGATACGCAGTATTTT. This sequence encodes CASRIRTWGRADTQYF.

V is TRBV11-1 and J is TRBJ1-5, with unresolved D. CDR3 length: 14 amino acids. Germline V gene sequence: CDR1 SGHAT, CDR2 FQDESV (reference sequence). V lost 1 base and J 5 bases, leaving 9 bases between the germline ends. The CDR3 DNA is TGTGCCAGCAGCTTAGGAGGGCGGGATCAGCCCCAGCATTTT. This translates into CASSLGGRDQPQHF.

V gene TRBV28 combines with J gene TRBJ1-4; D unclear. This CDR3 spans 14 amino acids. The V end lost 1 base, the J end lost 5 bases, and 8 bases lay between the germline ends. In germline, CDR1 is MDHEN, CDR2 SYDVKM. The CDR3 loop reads CASSLLGSNEKLFF. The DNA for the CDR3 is TGTGCCAGCAGTTTATTAGGTAGCAATGAAAAACTGTTTTTT.

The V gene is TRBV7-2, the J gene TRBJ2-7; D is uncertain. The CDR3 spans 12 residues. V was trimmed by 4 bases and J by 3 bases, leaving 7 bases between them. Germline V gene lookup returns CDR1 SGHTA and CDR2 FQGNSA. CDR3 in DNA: TGTGCCAGCAGCTCCAATGGCTACGAGCAGTACTTC. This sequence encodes CASSSNGYEQYF.

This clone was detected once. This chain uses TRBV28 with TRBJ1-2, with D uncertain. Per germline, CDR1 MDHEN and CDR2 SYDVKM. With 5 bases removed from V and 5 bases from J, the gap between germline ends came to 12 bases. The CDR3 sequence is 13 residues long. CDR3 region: CASSIGLLYGYTF. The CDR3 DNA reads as TGTGCCAGCAGTATAGGGCTACTGTATGGCTACACCTTC.

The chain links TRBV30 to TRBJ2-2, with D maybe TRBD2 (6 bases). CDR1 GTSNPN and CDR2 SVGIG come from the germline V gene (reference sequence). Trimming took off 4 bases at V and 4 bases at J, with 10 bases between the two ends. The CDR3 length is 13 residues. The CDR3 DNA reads TGTGCCTGGAACCGGGGGTTCACCGGGGAGCTGTTTTTT. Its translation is CAWNRGFTGELFF.

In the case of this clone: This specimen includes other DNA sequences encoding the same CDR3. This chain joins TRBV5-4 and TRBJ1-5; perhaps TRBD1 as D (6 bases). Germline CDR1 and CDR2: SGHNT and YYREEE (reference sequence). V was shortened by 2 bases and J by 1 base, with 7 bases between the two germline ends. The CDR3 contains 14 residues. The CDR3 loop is CASSLDRSNQPQHF. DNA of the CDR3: TGTGCCAGCAGCTTAGACAGGAGCAATCAGCCCCAGCATTTT.

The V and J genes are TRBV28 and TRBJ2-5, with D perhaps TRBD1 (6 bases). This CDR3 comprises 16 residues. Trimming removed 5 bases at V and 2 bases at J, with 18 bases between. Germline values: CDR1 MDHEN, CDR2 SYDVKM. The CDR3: CASSQPGTPPQETQYF. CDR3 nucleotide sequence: TGTGCCAGCAGTCAGCCCGGGACACCTCCTCAAGAGACCCAGTACTTC.

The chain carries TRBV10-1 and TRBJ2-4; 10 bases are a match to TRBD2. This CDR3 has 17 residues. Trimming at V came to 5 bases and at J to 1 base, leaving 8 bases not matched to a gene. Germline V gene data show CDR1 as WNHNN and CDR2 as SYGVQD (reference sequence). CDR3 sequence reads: CASSKGLAEGAKNIQYF. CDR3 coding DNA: TGCGCCAGCAGTAAAGGACTAGCGGAGGGGGCCAAAAACATTCAGTACTTC.

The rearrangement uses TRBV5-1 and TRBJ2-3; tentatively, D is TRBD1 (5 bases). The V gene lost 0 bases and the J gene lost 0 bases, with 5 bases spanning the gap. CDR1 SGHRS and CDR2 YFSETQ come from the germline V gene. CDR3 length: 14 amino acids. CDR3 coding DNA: TGCGCCAGCAGCTTGGCAGGGAGCACAGATACGCAGTATTTT. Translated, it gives CASSLAGSTDTQYF.

CDR3: CASSPVAGGPWDTQYF. The CDR3 DNA is TGTGCCAGCAGCCCTGTAGCGGGAGGGCCGTGGGATACGCAGTATTTT. This chain joins TRBV4-2 and TRBJ2-3, with 11 bases that match TRBD2. The germline CDR1 and CDR2 sequences are LGHNA and YNFKEQ. CDR3 length equals 16 residues. Unmatched junction bases numbered 9, after V lost 4 bases and J lost 6 bases.

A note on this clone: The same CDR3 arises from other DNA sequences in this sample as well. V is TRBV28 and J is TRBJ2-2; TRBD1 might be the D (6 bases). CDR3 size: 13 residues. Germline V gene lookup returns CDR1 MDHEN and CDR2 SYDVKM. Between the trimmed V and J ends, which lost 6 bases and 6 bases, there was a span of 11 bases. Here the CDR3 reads CASSNRVPGELFF. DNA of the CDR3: TGTGCCAGCAGCAACAGGGTTCCCGGGGAGCTGTTTTTT.

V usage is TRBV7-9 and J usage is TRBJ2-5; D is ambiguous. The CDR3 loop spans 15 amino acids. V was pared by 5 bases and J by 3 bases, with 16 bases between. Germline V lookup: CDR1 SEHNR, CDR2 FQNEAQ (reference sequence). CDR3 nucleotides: TGTGCCAGCAGCCGAAGCAGGCTCTTTAAAGAGACCCAGTACTTC. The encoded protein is CASSRSRLFKETQYF.